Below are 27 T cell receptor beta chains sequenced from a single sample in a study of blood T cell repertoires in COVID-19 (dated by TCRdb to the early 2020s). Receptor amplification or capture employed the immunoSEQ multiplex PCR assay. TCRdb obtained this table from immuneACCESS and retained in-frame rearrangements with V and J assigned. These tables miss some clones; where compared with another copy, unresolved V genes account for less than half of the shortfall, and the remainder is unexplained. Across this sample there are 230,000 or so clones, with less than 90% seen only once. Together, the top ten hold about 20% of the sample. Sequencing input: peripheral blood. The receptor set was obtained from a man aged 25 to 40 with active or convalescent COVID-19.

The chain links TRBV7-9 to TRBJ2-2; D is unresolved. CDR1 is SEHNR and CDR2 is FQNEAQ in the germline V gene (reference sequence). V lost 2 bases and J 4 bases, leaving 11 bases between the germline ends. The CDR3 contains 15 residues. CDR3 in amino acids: CASSLIGAPTGELFF. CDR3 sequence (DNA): TGTGCCAGCAGCTTAATCGGAGCTCCCACCGGGGAGCTGTTTTTT.

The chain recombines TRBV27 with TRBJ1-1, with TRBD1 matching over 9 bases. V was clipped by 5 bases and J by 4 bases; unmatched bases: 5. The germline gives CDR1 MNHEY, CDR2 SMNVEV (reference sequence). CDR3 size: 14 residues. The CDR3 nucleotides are TGTGCCAGCAGTCTAGGACAGGGGACCACTGAAGCTTTCTTT. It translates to CASSLGQGTTEAFF.

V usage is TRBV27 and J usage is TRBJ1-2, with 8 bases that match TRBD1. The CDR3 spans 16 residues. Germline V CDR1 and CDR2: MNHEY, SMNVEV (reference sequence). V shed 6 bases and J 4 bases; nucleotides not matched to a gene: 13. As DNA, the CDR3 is TGTGCCAGCAGACCCCAGTTCGCAGGGACAGGCTATGGCTACACCTTC. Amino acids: CASRPQFAGTGYGYTF.

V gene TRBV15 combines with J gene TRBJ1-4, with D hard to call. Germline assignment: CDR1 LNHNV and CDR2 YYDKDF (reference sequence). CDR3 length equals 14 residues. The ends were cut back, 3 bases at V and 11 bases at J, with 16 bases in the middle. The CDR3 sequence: CATSSGIWDGKLFF. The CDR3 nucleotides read TGTGCCACCAGCAGCGGGATCTGGGATGGGAAACTGTTTTTT.

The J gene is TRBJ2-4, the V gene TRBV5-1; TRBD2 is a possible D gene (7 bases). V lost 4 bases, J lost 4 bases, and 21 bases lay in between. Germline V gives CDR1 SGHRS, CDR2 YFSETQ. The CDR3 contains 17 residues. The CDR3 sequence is CASSLRVAGALKNIQYF. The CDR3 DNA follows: TGCGCCAGCAGCCTGAGGGTGGCGGGGGCTTTAAAAAACATTCAGTACTTC.

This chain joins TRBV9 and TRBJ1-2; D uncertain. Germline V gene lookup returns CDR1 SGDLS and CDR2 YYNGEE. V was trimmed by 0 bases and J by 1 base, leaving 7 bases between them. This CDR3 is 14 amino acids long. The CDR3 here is CASSVEAVNYGYTF. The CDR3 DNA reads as TGTGCCAGCAGCGTAGAGGCGGTTAACTATGGCTACACCTTC.

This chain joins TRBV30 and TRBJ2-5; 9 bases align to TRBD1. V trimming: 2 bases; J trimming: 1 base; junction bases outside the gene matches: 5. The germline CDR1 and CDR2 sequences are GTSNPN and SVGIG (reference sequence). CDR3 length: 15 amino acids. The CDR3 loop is CAWSSGQGLQETQYF. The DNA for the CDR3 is TGTGCCTGGAGTTCGGGACAGGGACTCCAAGAGACCCAGTACTTC.

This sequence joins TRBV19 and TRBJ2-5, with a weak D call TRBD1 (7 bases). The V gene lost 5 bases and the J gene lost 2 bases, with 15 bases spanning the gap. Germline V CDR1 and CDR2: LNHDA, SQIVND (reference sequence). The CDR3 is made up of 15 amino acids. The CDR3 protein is CASSLGRGVQETQYF. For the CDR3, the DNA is TGTGCCAGTAGTTTGGGCAGGGGGGTTCAAGAGACCCAGTACTTC.

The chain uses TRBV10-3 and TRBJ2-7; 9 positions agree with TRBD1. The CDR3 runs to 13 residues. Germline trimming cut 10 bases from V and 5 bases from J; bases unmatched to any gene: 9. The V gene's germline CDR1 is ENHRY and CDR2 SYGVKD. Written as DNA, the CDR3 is TGTGCCAGCCGGGACAGGGTTCTTAACGAGCAGTACTTC. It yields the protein CASRDRVLNEQYF.

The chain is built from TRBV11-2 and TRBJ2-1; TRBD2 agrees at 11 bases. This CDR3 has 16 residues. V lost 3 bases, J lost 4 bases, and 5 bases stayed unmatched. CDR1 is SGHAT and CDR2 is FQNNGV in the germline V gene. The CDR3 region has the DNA TGTGCCAGCAGCTTCCAATCTAGCGGGGGGTACAATGAGCAGTTCTTC. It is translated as CASSFQSSGGYNEQFF. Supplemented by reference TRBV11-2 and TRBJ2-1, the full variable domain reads EAGVAQSPRYKIIEKRQSVAFWCNPISGHATLYWYQQILGQGPKLLIQFQNNGVVDDSQLPKDRFSAERLKGVDSTLKIQPAKLEDSAVYLCASSFQSSGGYNEQFFGPGTRLTVL.

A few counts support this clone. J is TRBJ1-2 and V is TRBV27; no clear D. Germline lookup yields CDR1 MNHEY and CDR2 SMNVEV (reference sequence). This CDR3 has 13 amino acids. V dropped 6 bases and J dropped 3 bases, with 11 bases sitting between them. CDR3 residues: CASRRNVDYGYTF. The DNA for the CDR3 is TGTGCCAGCAGGAGAAATGTTGACTATGGCTACACCTTC.

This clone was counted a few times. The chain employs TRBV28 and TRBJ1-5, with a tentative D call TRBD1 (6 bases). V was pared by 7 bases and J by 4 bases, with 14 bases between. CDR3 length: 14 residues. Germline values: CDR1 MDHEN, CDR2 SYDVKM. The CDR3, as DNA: TGTGCCAGCAAAGGGGGGGGGCTAAATCAGCCCCAGCATTTT. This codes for CASKGGGLNQPQHF. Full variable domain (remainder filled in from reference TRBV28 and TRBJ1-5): DVKVTQSSRYLVKRTGEKVFLECVQDMDHENMFWYRQDPGLGLRLIYFSYDVKMKEKGDIPEGYSVSREKKERFSLILESASTNQTSMYLCASKGGGLNQPQHFGDGTRLSIL.

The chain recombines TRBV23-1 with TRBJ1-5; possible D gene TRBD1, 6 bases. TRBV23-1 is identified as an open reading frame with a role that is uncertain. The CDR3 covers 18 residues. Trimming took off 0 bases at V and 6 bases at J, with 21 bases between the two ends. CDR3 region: CASSQSKVARTVIQPQHF. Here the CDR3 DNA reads TGCGCCAGCAGTCAATCTAAGGTAGCGAGGACAGTAATTCAGCCCCAGCATTTT.

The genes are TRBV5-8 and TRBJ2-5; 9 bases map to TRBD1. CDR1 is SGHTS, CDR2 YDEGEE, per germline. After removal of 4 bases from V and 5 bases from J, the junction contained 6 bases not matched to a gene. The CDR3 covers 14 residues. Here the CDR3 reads CASSDRGGVETQYF. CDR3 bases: TGTGCCAGCAGCGACAGGGGGGGCGTTGAGACCCAGTACTTC.

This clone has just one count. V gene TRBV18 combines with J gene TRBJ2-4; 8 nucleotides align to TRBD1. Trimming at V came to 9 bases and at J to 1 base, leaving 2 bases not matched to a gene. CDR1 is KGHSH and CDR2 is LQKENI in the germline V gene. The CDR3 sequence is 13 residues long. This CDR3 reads CASRTGAKNIQYF. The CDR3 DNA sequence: TGTGCCAGTAGGACAGGGGCCAAAAACATTCAGTACTTC.

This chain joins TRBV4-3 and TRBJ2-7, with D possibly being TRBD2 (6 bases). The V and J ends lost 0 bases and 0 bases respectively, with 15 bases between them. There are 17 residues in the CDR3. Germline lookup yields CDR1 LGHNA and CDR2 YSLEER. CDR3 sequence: CASSQDLLGGSSYEQYF. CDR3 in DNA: TGCGCCAGCAGCCAAGATCTTCTGGGGGGTAGCTCCTACGAGCAGTACTTC.

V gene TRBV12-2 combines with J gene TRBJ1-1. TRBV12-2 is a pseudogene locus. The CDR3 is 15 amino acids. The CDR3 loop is CASRQAGQGNTEAFF. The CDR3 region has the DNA TGTGCAAGTCGCCAGGCGGGGCAAGGGAACACTGAAGCTTTCTTT.

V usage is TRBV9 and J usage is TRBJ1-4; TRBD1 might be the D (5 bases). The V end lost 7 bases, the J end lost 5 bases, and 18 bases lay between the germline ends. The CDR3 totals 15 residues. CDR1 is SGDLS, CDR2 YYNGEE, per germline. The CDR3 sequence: CASSPGGGTNEKLFF. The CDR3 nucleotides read TGTGCCAGCTCCCCCGGGGGGGGAACCAATGAAAAACTGTTTTTT.

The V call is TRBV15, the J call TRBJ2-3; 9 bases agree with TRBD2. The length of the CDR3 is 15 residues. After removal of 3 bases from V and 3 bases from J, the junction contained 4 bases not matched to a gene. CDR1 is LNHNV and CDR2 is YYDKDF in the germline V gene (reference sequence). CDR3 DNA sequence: TGTGCCACCAGCAGCCTTAGCGGGAGAACAGATACGCAGTATTTT. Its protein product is CATSSLSGRTDTQYF.

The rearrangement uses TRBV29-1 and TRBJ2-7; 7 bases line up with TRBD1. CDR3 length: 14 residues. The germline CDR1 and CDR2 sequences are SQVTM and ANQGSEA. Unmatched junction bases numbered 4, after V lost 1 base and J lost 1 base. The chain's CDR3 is CSVEVAQGSYEQYF. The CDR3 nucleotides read TGCAGCGTTGAAGTGGCACAGGGGTCCTACGAGCAGTACTTC.

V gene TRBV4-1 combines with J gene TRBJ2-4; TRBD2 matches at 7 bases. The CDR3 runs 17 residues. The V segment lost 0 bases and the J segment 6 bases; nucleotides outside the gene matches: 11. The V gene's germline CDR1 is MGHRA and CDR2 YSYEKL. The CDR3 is CASSQDPPWDYVNIQYF. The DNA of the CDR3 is TGCGCCAGCAGCCAAGATCCCCCCTGGGACTACGTAAACATTCAGTACTTC.

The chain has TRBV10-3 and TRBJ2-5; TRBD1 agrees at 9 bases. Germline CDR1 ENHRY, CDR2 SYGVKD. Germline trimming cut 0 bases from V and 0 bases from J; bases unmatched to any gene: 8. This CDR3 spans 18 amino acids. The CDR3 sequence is CAISESKVTGGYQETQYF. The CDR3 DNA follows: TGTGCCATCAGTGAGTCGAAAGTGACAGGGGGGTACCAAGAGACCCAGTACTTC.

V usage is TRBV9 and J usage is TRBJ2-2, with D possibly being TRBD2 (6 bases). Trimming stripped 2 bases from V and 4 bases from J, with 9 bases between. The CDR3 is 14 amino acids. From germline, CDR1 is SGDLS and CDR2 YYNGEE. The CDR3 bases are TGTGCCAGCAGCGTGGGGGGTGTCACCGGGGAGCTGTTTTTT. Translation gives CASSVGGVTGELFF.

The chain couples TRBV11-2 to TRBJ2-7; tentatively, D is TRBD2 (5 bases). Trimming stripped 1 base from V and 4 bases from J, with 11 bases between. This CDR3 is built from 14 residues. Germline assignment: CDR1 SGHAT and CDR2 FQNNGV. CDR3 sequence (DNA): TGTGCCAGCAGCTTAGGCCCGGGATCTTACGAGCAGTACTTC. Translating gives CASSLGPGSYEQYF.

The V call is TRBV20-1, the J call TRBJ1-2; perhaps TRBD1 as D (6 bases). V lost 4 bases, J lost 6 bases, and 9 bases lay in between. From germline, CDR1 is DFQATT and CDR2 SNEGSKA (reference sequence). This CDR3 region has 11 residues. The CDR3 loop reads CSATPGDGYTF. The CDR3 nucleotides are TGCAGTGCTACCCCAGGGGATGGCTACACCTTC.

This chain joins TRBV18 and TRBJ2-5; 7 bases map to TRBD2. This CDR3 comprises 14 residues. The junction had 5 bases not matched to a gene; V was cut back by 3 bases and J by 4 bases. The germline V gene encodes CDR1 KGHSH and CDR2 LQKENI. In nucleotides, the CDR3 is TGTGCCAGCTCACCGAAAGGCGGGGGAGAGACCCAGTACTTC. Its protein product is CASSPKGGGETQYF.

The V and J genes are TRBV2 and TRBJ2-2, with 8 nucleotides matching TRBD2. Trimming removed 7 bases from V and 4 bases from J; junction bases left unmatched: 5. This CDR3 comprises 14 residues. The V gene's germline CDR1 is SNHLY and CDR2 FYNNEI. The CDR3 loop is CASKAGGITGELFF. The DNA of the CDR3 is TGTGCCAGCAAGGCGGGGGGCATCACCGGGGAGCTGTTTTTT.